This TCR beta chain was captured by sequencing in a study of blood T cell repertoires in COVID-19. The repertoire was sequenced with immunoSEQ multiplex PCR; TCRdb's copy has only in-frame clones and lacks some. This sample has hundreds of thousands of clones, with about nine tenths found just once. The CDR3 is 14 residues long. Per germline, CDR1 SGHRS and CDR2 YFSETQ. The V gene lost 6 bases and the J gene lost 8 bases, with 18 bases spanning the gap. The clonotype was recovered from a man aged 35 to 55 with acute or convalescent COVID-19. Sequencing was performed on peripheral blood. The chain recombines TRBV5-1 with TRBJ2-1; D may be TRBD2 (6 bases). CDR3 region: CASKVGGINDEQFF. CDR3 DNA sequence: TGCGCCAGCAAAGTGGGCGGGATAAATGATGAGCAGTTCTTC.